This T cell receptor beta chain stems from a study of CD8 T cells in Susac syndrome. Notes on the study in general: It was acknowledged in the study that the number of individuals who were included in its TCR sequencing and HLA analysis was relatively small.

It was with random hexamers that 0.5 to 1 ug RNA was reverse transcribed. TCRdb called the immunoSEQ multiplex PCR reads again in MiXCR, with one record for every CDR3 protein. The sample lists roughly 80,000 distinct CDR3 sequences, roughly 94% occurring once. This CDR3 region has 12 residues. CDR1 is SGHDT, CDR2 YYEEEE, per germline. Comments on this clonotype: Antigen: not known. One end of the junction does not line up with germline, which may come from a read error.

From blood CD8+ and CD4+ T cells, the TCR beta chain was sequenced. Both CD4+ and CD8+ T cells were negatively isolated, and TEMRA cells underwent FACS enrichment. J is TRBJ2-1 and V is TRBV5-6, with 14 positions matching TRBD2. This clonotype was sampled from a human donor in good health. The specimen sequenced was CD8+ T cells from PBMCs. CDR3 nucleotide sequence: TGTGCCAGCAGCCGGGGACTAGCGGGAGTTTGCTTC. Amino acids: CASSRGLAGVCF. Variable domain in full (rest from reference TRBV5-6 and TRBJ2-1): DAGVTQSPTHLIKTRGQQVTLRCSPKSGHDTVSWYQQALGQGPQFIFQYYEEEERQRGNFPDRFSGHQFPNYSSELNVNALLLGDSALYLCASSRGLAGVCFGPGTRLTVL.